The rows below give T cell receptor beta chains drawn from one sample of a study of blood T cell repertoires in COVID-19. Data came from immunoSEQ multiplex PCR; TCRdb stores just in-frame clones and leaves some out. The sample has some 250,000 clones, 75% to 90% seen once. The sequenced sample was peripheral blood. All receptors derive from a man in his thirties or forties with active or convalescent COVID-19. CDR3s include the opening cysteine and the closing phenylalanine or tryptophan. A D gene is named only where the DNA matches it firmly. Clone size appears in some rows only: once, few, many, or a class for an expanded clone.

abundance: once; d_gene: TRBD2; v_gene: TRBV6-5; j_gene: TRBJ2-7; CDR3nt: TGTGCCAGCACTCCCCCCGGGGGGTACTCCTACGAGCAGTACTTC; CDR3aa: CASTPPGGYSYEQYF
abundance: once; d_gene: .; v_gene: TRBV6-4; j_gene: TRBJ2-2; CDR3nt: TGTGCCAGCAGTCAGGCCGGGGAGCTGTTTTTT; CDR3aa: CASSQAGELFF
abundance: .; d_gene: .; v_gene: TRBV5-1; j_gene: TRBJ1-5; CDR3nt: TGCGCCAGCAGCTTGGGCCAGGGTGATCAGCCCCAGCATTTT; CDR3aa: CASSLGQGDQPQHF
abundance: .; d_gene: TRBD2; v_gene: TRBV6-2/TRBV6-3; j_gene: TRBJ2-5; CDR3nt: TGTGCCAGCAGTTTCATAGCGGGGGGGACGACCCAGTACTTC; CDR3aa: CASSFIAGGTTQYF
abundance: .; d_gene: TRBD1; v_gene: TRBV6-2/TRBV6-3; j_gene: TRBJ2-3; CDR3nt: TGTGCCAGCAGCCTCGGACAGGGCTTCACAGATACGCAGTATTTT; CDR3aa: CASSLGQGFTDTQYF
abundance: .; d_gene: TRBD2; v_gene: TRBV5-1; j_gene: TRBJ2-7; CDR3nt: TGCGCCAGCAGGACTAGCGGGGCGTACGAGCAGTACTTC; CDR3aa: CASRTSGAYEQYF
abundance: many; d_gene: .; v_gene: TRBV24-1; j_gene: TRBJ2-1; CDR3nt: TGTGCCACCAGTGATGGAGGGAGTGGCTACAATGAGCAGTTCTTC; CDR3aa: CATSDGGSGYNEQFF
abundance: .; d_gene: .; v_gene: TRBV7-2; j_gene: TRBJ1-2; CDR3nt: TGTGCCAGCAGCCCCGGACAGAACAATAACTATGGCTACACCTTC; CDR3aa: CASSPGQNNNYGYTF
abundance: .; d_gene: .; v_gene: TRBV10-3; j_gene: TRBJ1-6; CDR3nt: TGTGCCATCAAACCGGGACACGAGGTGGGGGCCCTCCACTTT; CDR3aa: CAIKPGHEVGALHF
abundance: once; d_gene: TRBD1; v_gene: TRBV7-9; j_gene: TRBJ2-5; CDR3nt: TGTGCCAGCAGCACGGACAGGACCTCCCAAGAGGCCCAGTACTTC; CDR3aa: CASSTDRTSQEAQYF
abundance: .; d_gene: TRBD2; v_gene: TRBV25-1; j_gene: TRBJ2-1; CDR3nt: TGTGCCAGTAACGGGGGGTCCTACAATGAGCAGTTCTTC; CDR3aa: CASNGGSYNEQFF
abundance: .; d_gene: .; v_gene: TRBV4-1; j_gene: TRBJ2-7; CDR3nt: TGCGCCAGCAGCCAAGATCCGCAGGGAATATACGAGCAGTACTTC; CDR3aa: CASSQDPQGIYEQYF
abundance: few; d_gene: .; v_gene: TRBV5-1; j_gene: TRBJ1-2; CDR3nt: TGCGCCAGCAGCGTAGGGGTTTCTAACTATGGCTACACCTTC; CDR3aa: CASSVGVSNYGYTF
abundance: once; d_gene: .; v_gene: TRBV19; j_gene: TRBJ2-6; CDR3nt: TGTGCCAGTAGTATCCAACTCTCTGGGGCCAACGTCCTGACTTTC; CDR3aa: CASSIQLSGANVLTF
abundance: .; d_gene: TRBD1; v_gene: TRBV7-2; j_gene: TRBJ1-5; CDR3nt: TGTGCCAGCAGCGTGAGGACAGGGGGCGATCAGCCCCAGCATTTT; CDR3aa: CASSVRTGGDQPQHF
abundance: .; d_gene: .; v_gene: TRBV11-2; j_gene: TRBJ1-2; CDR3nt: TGTGCCAGCAGCCCCCCAGGTGGCTATGGCTACACCTTC; CDR3aa: CASSPPGGYGYTF
abundance: .; d_gene: TRBD1; v_gene: TRBV5-4; j_gene: TRBJ1-3; CDR3nt: TGTGCCATAACCGGACAGGGGCCTAGGAACACCATATATTTT; CDR3aa: CAITGQGPRNTIYF
abundance: once; d_gene: TRBD2; v_gene: TRBV19; j_gene: TRBJ2-1; CDR3nt: TGTGCCAGTAGTCAGACTAGCGGGGGGGCCAAGTTCCATGAGCAGTTCTTC; CDR3aa: CASSQTSGGAKFHEQFF
abundance: .; d_gene: TRBD1; v_gene: TRBV6-5; j_gene: TRBJ2-1; CDR3nt: TGTGCCAGCAGCGAGGGACAGGACTACTACAATGAGCAGTTCTTC; CDR3aa: CASSEGQDYYNEQFF
abundance: .; d_gene: .; v_gene: TRBV30; j_gene: TRBJ2-3; CDR3nt: TGTGCCTGGAGTGGATTAGTTCATCGGGGGACTAGCACAGATACGCAGTATTTT; CDR3aa: CAWSGLVHRGTSTDTQYF
abundance: .; d_gene: TRBD2; v_gene: TRBV27; j_gene: TRBJ2-3; CDR3nt: TGTGCCAGCACACTAGCGGGAGACACAGATACGCAGTATTTT; CDR3aa: CASTLAGDTDTQYF
abundance: .; d_gene: .; v_gene: TRBV12-5; j_gene: TRBJ2-1; CDR3nt: TGTGCTAGTGGTTTGGCCAGGACCGGCCTCGGGGACAATGAGCAGTTCTTC; CDR3aa: CASGLARTGLGDNEQFF
abundance: .; d_gene: TRBD1; v_gene: TRBV18; j_gene: TRBJ1-5; CDR3nt: TGTGCCAGCTCACCGACAGGGATTGACCAGCCCCAGCATTTT; CDR3aa: CASSPTGIDQPQHF
abundance: .; d_gene: .; v_gene: TRBV27; j_gene: TRBJ1-5; CDR3nt: TGTGCCAGCAGGGTTGGGGCCAGCAATCAGCCCCAGCATTTT; CDR3aa: CASRVGASNQPQHF